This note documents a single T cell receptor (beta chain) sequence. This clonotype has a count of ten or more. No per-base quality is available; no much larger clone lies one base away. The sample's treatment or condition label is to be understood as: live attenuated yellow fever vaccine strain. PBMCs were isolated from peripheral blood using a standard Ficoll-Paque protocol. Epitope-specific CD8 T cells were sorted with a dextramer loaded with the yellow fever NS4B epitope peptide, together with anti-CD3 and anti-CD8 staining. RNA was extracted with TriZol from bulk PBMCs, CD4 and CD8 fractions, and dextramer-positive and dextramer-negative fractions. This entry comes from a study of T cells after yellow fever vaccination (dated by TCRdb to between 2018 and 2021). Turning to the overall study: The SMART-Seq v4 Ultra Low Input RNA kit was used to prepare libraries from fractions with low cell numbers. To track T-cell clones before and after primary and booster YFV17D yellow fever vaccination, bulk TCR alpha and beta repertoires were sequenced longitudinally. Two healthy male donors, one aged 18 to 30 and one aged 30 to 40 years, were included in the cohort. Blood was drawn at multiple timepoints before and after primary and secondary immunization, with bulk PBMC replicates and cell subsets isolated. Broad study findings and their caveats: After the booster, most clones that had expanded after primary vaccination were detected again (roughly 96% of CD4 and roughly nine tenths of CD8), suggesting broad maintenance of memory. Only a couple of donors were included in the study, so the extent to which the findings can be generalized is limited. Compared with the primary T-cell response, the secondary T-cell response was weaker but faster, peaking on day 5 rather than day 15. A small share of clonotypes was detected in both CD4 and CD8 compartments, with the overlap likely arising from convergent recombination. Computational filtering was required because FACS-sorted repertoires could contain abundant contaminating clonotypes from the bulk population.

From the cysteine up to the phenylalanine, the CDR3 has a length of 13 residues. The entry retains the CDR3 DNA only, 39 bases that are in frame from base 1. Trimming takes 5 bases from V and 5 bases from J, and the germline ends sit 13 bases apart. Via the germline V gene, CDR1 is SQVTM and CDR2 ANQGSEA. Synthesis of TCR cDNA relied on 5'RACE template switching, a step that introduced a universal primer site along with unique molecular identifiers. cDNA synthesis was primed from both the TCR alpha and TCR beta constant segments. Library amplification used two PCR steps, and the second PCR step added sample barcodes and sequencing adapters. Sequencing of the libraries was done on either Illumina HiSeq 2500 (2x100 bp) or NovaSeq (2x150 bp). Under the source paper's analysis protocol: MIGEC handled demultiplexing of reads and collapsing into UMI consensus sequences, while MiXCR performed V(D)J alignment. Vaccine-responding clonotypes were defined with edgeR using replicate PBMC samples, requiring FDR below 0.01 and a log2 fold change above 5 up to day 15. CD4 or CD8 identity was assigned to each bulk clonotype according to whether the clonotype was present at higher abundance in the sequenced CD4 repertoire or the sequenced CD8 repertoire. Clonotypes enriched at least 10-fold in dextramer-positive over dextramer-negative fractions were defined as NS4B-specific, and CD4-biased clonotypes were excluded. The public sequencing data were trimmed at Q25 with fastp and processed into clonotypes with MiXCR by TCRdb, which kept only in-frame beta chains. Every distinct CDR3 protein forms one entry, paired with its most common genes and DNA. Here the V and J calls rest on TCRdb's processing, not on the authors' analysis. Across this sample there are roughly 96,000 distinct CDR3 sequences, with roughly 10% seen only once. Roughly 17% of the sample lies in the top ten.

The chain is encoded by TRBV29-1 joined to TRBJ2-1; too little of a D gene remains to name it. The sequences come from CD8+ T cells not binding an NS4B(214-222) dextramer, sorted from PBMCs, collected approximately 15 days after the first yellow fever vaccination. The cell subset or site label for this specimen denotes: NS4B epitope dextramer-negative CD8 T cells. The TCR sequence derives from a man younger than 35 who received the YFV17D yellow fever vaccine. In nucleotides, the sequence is TGCAGCGTTATAGACACGCATCACAATGAGCAGTTCTTC. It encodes CSVIDTHHNEQFF.